This T cell receptor (beta chain) was observed in a study of CD8 T cells in ankylosing spondylitis. General study points: Researchers reportedly found disease-linked clones significantly enriched in matched ankylosing spondylitis synovial fluid.

A remark on this clonotype: The antigen is unknown.

The authors made TCR beta libraries by quantitative 5'-RACE with molecular barcodes. One entry per CDR3 protein results from TCRdb running MiXCR on the 5' RACE reads. The sample contains about 250,000 distinct CDR3 sequences, approximately 30% of which appear only once. The clonotype originates from a male donor with ankylosing spondylitis or in good health (not recorded which). Specimen: blood, either unsorted or a sorted T cell fraction (not recorded which).

The chain's CDR3 is CASGLAGHTGELFF. The CDR3 nucleotides read TGTGCCAGCGGACTAGCGGGTCATACCGGGGAGCTGTTTTTT. The chain has TRBV11-2 and TRBJ2-2, with 11 bases matching TRBD2. Trimming cost V 8 bases and J 5 bases; bases outside gene matches: 4. CDR1 SGHAT and CDR2 FQNNGV come from the germline V gene. The CDR3 totals 14 residues.